This TCR beta chain was obtained from a study of T cells in Graves' hyperthyroidism and ophthalmopathy. The study's findings and limits: Blood samples included most of the expanded thyroid clonotypes exceeding 0.001. The model identified upcoming ophthalmopathy a median roughly 6 months ahead of onset.

Ophthalmopathy patients had Clinical Activity Score at least 3, NOSPECS grade at least 4, duration under 3 months. This clonotype was detected only a few times. Its antigen is still unknown. The investigators amplified TCR beta CDR3 regions from RNA transcripts. The HTBI primer set served for first-round RT-PCR of the TCR CDR3. TCRdb redid the calling of the multiplex PCR reads with MiXCR, one entry per CDR3 protein. The data show over 500,000 distinct CDR3 sequences, roughly 15% seen once. CDR1 is MDHEN and CDR2 is SYDVKM in the germline V gene. The CDR3 loop spans 17 amino acids. V lost 8 bases and J 9 bases, leaving 26 bases between the germline ends.

Specimen: blood. The V and J genes are TRBV28 and TRBJ1-6; tentatively, D is TRBD1 (5 bases). The source of this sequence is a woman in her thirties with Graves' ophthalmopathy. The CDR3: CASSTWGTGGKSSPLHF. The CDR3 DNA sequence: TGTGCCAGCTCGACCTGGGGGACCGGGGGGAAAAGTTCACCCCTCCACTTT.